These 23 T cell receptor beta chains were sequenced from one sample in a study of spatial heterogeneity in lung cancer. Time point: sample taken at primary tumor resection. No cell sorting; template was whole RNA from tumor, lung tissue or PBMC. TCRdb processed the 5' RACE reads anew with MiXCR; each CDR3 protein has one entry. The sample consists of some 64,000 distinct CDR3 sequences, 7.5% to 8.5% of them appearing once. Source: PBMCs, taken at surgery. The receptors originated from a female donor with early-stage non-small cell lung cancer.

This clonotype was counted a few times. V usage is TRBV24-1 and J usage is TRBJ2-2, with TRBD2 as a possible D gene (5 bases). The length of the CDR3 is 15 residues. From germline, CDR1 is KGHDR and CDR2 SFDVKD. V gave up 0 bases and J gave up 7 bases, with 11 bases separating them. The CDR3 DNA reads TGTGCCACCAGTGATTTGCGACGGGGTAGCGGGGAGCTGTTTTTT. Translation: CATSDLRRGSGELFF.

J is TRBJ2-1 and V is TRBV28, with D unresolved. The V gene lost 2 bases and the J gene lost 7 bases, with 21 bases spanning the gap. Looked up from germline, CDR1 is MDHEN and CDR2 is SYDVKM. This CDR3 has 17 amino acids. The CDR3 protein is CASSLKVGSIRPNEQFF. The CDR3 DNA follows: TGTGCCAGCAGTTTAAAGGTCGGATCCATTCGACCGAATGAGCAGTTCTTC.

This clonotype came up a few times. The gene calls are TRBV19 and TRBJ1-2, with D tentatively TRBD1 (6 bases). The V end was cut by 3 bases, the J end by 8 bases, with 13 bases between. Per germline, CDR1 LNHDA and CDR2 SQIVND (reference sequence). The CDR3 totals 13 residues. This CDR3 is CASSIGAGVGYTF. CDR3 sequence (DNA): TGTGCCAGTAGTATTGGGGCAGGGGTCGGCTACACCTTC. Full variable domain (remainder filled in from reference TRBV19 and TRBJ1-2): DGGITQSPKYLFRKEGQNVTLSCEQNLNHDAMYWYRQDPGQGLRLIYYSQIVNDFQKGDIAEGYSVSREKKESFPLTVTSAQKNPTAFYLCASSIGAGVGYTFGSGTRLTVV.

V and J are TRBV12-3 or TRBV12-4 and TRBJ1-4; no firm D call. The CDR3 sequence is 15 residues long. Trimming stripped 5 bases from V and 10 bases from J, with 20 bases between. CDR3 DNA sequence: TGTGCCAGCAGTCCTGAGAGGGTACGATGGAGAAAACTGTTTTTT. This codes for CASSPERVRWRKLFF.

This clonotype was seen once. J is TRBJ1-1 and V is TRBV12-3 or TRBV12-4; D possibly corresponds to TRBD1 (6 bases). The CDR3 covers 19 residues. V was clipped by 0 bases and J by 1 base, with 21 bases between them. Written as DNA, the CDR3 is TGTGCCAGCAGTTTAGCCCCAGACCTCCCGCCACAGGGGAACACTGAAGCTTTCTTT. It is translated as CASSLAPDLPPQGNTEAFF.

The chain carries TRBV20-1 and TRBJ1-1; D unresolved. V lost 5 bases to trimming and J lost 7 bases, with 11 bases between them. Germline CDR1 DFQATT, CDR2 SNEGSKA (reference sequence). CDR3 length: 11 amino acids. CDR3 DNA: TGCAGTGCTGTGCCCCGGGGTGAAGCTTTCTTT. Residues: CSAVPRGEAFF.

This clonotype was recorded at least ten times. The chain joins TRBV4-1 to TRBJ1-3, with 9 bases lining up with TRBD1. Germline CDR1 and CDR2: MGHRA and YSYEKL. The CDR3 has 15 amino acids. With 2 bases clipped from V and 3 bases from J, the junction kept 2 bases outside the gene matches. CDR3 region: CASSQPGQGGNTIYF. CDR3 nucleotides: TGCGCCAGCAGCCAACCGGGACAGGGTGGAAACACCATATATTTT.

The chain links TRBV11-3 to TRBJ1-1, with 8 bases matching TRBD1. The CDR3 has 15 amino acids. CDR1 and CDR2 from the germline V gene are SGHNT and YENEEA. J was trimmed by 6 bases and V by 3 bases; bases with no gene match: 9. The CDR3 reads CASSLAGGIAPEAFF. The CDR3 DNA sequence: TGTGCCAGCAGCTTGGCAGGGGGCATAGCCCCTGAAGCTTTCTTT.

This rearrangement joins TRBV7-9 to TRBJ2-1, with D perhaps matching TRBD2 (5 bases). The V and J ends lost 8 bases and 4 bases respectively, with 18 bases between them. Germline V gene sequence: CDR1 SEHNR, CDR2 FQNEAQ (reference sequence). The CDR3 has 15 amino acids. The CDR3 DNA follows: TGTGCCAGCGGTCGGAGGAGTGGCGGGTACAATGAGCAGTTCTTC. It translates to CASGRRSGGYNEQFF.

In regard to this clonotype: Its ends do not fully match the called genes, so a read error is possible. The V call is TRBV11-2, the J call TRBJ1-2; the D gene is possibly TRBD1 (5 bases). CDR3 size: 12 residues. In germline, CDR1 is SGHAT, CDR2 FQNNGV. Written as DNA, the CDR3 is TGTGCCAGCAGCTTAGATATCGAGGGACCCTCCTTC. It is translated as CASSLDIEGPSF.

This clonotype appeared many times. The chain recombines TRBV6-4 with TRBJ2-2, with D perhaps matching TRBD1 (6 bases). CDR1 is MRHNA and CDR2 is SNTAGT in the germline V gene. V was trimmed by 6 bases and J by 5 bases, leaving 13 bases between them. The CDR3 contains 14 residues. As DNA, the CDR3 is TGTGCCAGCAGCTTACAGGGTTGGACCGGGGAGCTGTTTTTT. Translating gives CASSLQGWTGELFF.

This clonotype was counted ten times or more. Mismatch with germline at one junction end may stem from a read error. The chain links TRBV4-1 to TRBJ2-3; the D gene is possibly TRBD2 (5 bases). Germline-derived CDR1 and CDR2 are MGHRA and YSYEKL. The CDR3 runs to 14 residues. CDR3 nucleotides: TGCGCCAGCAGCTCAGAGGATAGGCAAGGGAGAAGAGATTTT. Its translation: CASSSEDRQGRRDF.

The genes are TRBV9 and TRBJ2-1; 8 bases map to TRBD2. Germline V gene sequence: CDR1 SGDLS, CDR2 YYNGEE. This CDR3 spans 16 amino acids. The J segment lost 5 bases and the V segment lost 0 bases, leaving 7 bases of the junction unmatched. DNA for the CDR3: TGTGCCAGCAGCGTAGGGGGTAGCGGGGAGCACAATGAGCAGTTCTTC. It translates to CASSVGGSGEHNEQFF.

This rearrangement joins TRBV9 to TRBJ1-1; maybe TRBD1 (5 bases). With 4 bases removed from V and 5 bases from J, the gap between germline ends came to 15 bases. The CDR3 runs 14 residues. CDR1 SGDLS and CDR2 YYNGEE come from the germline V gene. CDR3 bases: TGTGCCAGCAGCCCCCTGGGGCCGGGGACTGAAGCTTTCTTT. This codes for CASSPLGPGTEAFF.

The rearrangement uses TRBV19 and TRBJ1-5; no reliable D call. The V and J ends lost 1 base and 3 bases respectively, with 7 bases between them. This CDR3 is built from 14 residues. Germline values: CDR1 LNHDA, CDR2 SQIVND (reference sequence). The CDR3 sequence is CASSIGNPNQPQHF. The DNA for the CDR3 is TGTGCCAGTAGTATAGGGAACCCCAATCAGCCCCAGCATTTT. Based on the CDR3 plus reference TRBV19 and TRBJ1-5, the full variable domain is DGGITQSPKYLFRKEGQNVTLSCEQNLNHDAMYWYRQDPGQGLRLIYYSQIVNDFQKGDIAEGYSVSREKKESFPLTVTSAQKNPTAFYLCASSIGNPNQPQHFGDGTRLSIL.

V and J are TRBV13 and TRBJ1-2, with D perhaps matching TRBD1 (6 bases). Germline CDR1 and CDR2: PRHDT and FYEKMQ (reference sequence). Between the trimmed V and J ends, which lost 3 bases and 8 bases, there was a span of 13 bases. The CDR3 is 13 residues long. Here the CDR3 reads CASSFGGPGGYTF. The CDR3 nucleotides read TGTGCCAGCAGCTTCGGGGGGCCCGGCGGCTACACCTTC.

This clonotype was picked up many times. The genes are TRBV29-1 and TRBJ1-2, with D possibly being TRBD1 (5 bases). CDR3 length equals 13 residues. Germline V gene lookup returns CDR1 SQVTM and CDR2 ANQGSEA. Trimming pared 3 bases from V and 2 bases from J, leaving 10 bases between. The CDR3 coding sequence is TGCAGCGTTGAGGGGCCGACGAACTATGGCTACACCTTC. Translating it yields CSVEGPTNYGYTF.

This clonotype was counted ten times or more. The CDR3 region is CAITRVTGELFF. The CDR3 DNA reads TGTGCTATCACTCGGGTGACCGGGGAGCTGTTTTTT. The J gene is TRBJ2-2, the V gene TRBV7-7; D is undetermined. CDR3 size: 12 residues. The germline CDR1 and CDR2 sequences are SSHAT and FNYEAQ (reference sequence).

This clonotype was seen a few times. This sequence joins TRBV5-1 and TRBJ2-1; a possible D gene is TRBD1 (5 bases). Germline loops: CDR1 SGHRS, CDR2 YFSETQ. Trimming stripped 1 base from V and 6 bases from J, with 8 bases between. This CDR3 has 13 residues. The CDR3: CASSLQGGNEQFF. CDR3 nucleotides: TGCGCCAGCAGCTTGCAGGGTGGCAATGAGCAGTTCTTC.

The genes are TRBV3-1 and TRBJ1-3, with D hard to call. V was cut by 1 base and J by 0 bases, with 4 bases left in between. CDR1 is LGHDT, CDR2 YNNKEL, per germline (reference sequence). CDR3 length: 14 amino acids. The CDR3 DNA sequence: TGTGCCAGCAGCCAAGCAGACTCTGGAAACACCATATATTTT. Encoded protein: CASSQADSGNTIYF.

The chain recombines TRBV6-1 with TRBJ2-2, with 8 bases that match TRBD1. J gave up 4 bases and V 4 bases, and 8 bases lay outside the gene matches. In germline, CDR1 is MNHNS, CDR2 SASEGT. This CDR3 spans 16 amino acids. CDR3 DNA: TGTGCCAGCAGTGTTACAACAGGGGGAGCCACCGGGGAGCTGTTTTTT. Residues: CASSVTTGGATGELFF.

A few counts support this clonotype. The J gene is TRBJ1-5, the V gene TRBV12-3 or TRBV12-4; D is uncertain. Trimming cost V 1 base and J 2 bases, with 12 bases left between them. CDR3 length equals 16 residues. DNA for the CDR3: TGTGCCAGCAGTTTAGACCCTCCGGACGGCAATCAGCCCCAGCATTTT. This encodes CASSLDPPDGNQPQHF.

This clonotype was recorded at least ten times. This chain uses TRBV5-5 with TRBJ1-5, with TRBD1 identical over 8 bases. Germline V lookup: CDR1 SGHKS, CDR2 YYEKEE (reference sequence). CDR3 length: 18 amino acids. Unmatched junction bases numbered 10, after V lost 2 bases and J lost 0 bases. CDR3 region: CASSLRQTGVASNQPQHF. The DNA of the CDR3 is TGTGCCAGCAGCTTAAGGCAGACAGGGGTAGCTAGCAATCAGCCCCAGCATTTT.